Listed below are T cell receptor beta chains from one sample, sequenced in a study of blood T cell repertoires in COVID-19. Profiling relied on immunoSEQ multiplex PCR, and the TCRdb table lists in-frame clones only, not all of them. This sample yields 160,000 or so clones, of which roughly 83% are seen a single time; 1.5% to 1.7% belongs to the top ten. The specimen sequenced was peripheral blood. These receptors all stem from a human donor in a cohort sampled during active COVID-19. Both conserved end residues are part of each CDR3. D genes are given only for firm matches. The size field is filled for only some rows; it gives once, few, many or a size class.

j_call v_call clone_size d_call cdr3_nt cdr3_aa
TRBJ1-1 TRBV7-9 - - TGTGCCAGCAGTTTTCGACAGGCTTTGAACACTGAAGCTTTCTTT CASSFRQALNTEAFF
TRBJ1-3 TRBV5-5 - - TGTGCCAGCAGCCCGGGAGTGTCTGGAAACACCATATATTTT CASSPGVSGNTIYF
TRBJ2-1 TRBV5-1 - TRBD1 TGCGCCAGCAGCAGGGGACAGGGAGGGAATGAGCAGTTCTTC CASSRGQGGNEQFF
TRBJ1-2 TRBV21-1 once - TGTGCCAGCAGCCTAAAGGGACAGGGGGATGGGGGCTACACCTTC CASSLKGQGDGGYTF
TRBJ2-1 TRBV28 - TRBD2 TGTGCCAGCAGCCTAGCGGGAGCATACAATGAGCAGTTCTTC CASSLAGAYNEQFF
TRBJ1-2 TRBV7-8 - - TGTGCCAGCAGCTTATCCGAGACACCTAACTATGGCTACACCTTC CASSLSETPNYGYTF
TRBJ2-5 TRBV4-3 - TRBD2 TGCGCCAGCAGCCAAGGTGGTAGCGGGGGACAAGAGACCCAGTACTTC CASSQGGSGGQETQYF
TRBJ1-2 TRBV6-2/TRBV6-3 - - TGTGCCAGCAGTCCGACGGAGAACTATGGCTACACCTTC CASSPTENYGYTF
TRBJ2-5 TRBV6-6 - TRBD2 TGTGCCAGCAGCTCACTAGCGGGGGGTCAAGAGACCCAGTACTTC CASSSLAGGQETQYF
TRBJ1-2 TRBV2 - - TGTGCCAGCAGTGCGGTGGCAGGTTTAAGCTACACCTTC CASSAVAGLSYTF
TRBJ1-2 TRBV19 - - TGTGCCAGTAACCCGACACCCGAAGGTAGCTATGGCTACACCTTC CASNPTPEGSYGYTF
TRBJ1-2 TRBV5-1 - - TGCGCCAGCAGTAAGGTAGGGGCGGACTATGGCTACACCTTC CASSKVGADYGYTF
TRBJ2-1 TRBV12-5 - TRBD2 TGTGCTAGTGGTTTGGTACTTTCAGCGGGGGGTGGTGAGCAGTTCTTC CASGLVLSAGGGEQFF
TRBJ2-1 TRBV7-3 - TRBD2 TGTGCCAGCAGCTCCACTCTCCGGACTAGCGGGGGCTACAATGAGCAGTTCTTC CASSSTLRTSGGYNEQFF
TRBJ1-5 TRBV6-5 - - TGTGCCAGCGACAGCTATAGCAATCAGCCCCAGCATTTT CASDSYSNQPQHF
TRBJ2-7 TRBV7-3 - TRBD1 TGTGCCAGCAGCCCACAGGGACAGGGAAGGGAGCAGTACTTC CASSPQGQGREQYF
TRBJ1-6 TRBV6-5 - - TGTGCCAGCAGAGGAGGCTCTAATTCACCCCTCCACTTT CASRGGSNSPLHF
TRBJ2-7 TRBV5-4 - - TGTGCCAGCAGCTTGGGACAGGAATTATCCTACGAGCAGTACTTC CASSLGQELSYEQYF
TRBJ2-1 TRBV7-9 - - TGTGCCAGCAGCCTCGGGAGCGTCTCCCACAATGAGCAGTTCTTC CASSLGSVSHNEQFF
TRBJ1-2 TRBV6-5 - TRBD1 TGTGCCAGCAGTTACCCCACCGCAGGGGGCGCAGACTACACCTTC CASSYPTAGGADYTF
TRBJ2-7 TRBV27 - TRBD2 TGTGCCAGCAGTTACCACCAAAGGGCGGGAGGGCCCCACGAGCAGTACTTC CASSYHQRAGGPHEQYF
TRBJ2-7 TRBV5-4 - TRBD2 TGTGCCAGCAGCTCCCGACTAGCGGGCCTCTACGAGCAGTACTTC CASSSRLAGLYEQYF
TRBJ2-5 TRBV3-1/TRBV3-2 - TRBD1 TGTGCCAGCAGCCAACCCCCTGGGGCAGGGGGCCGAGAGACCCAGTACTTC CASSQPPGAGGRETQYF
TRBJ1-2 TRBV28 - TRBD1 TGTGCCAGCAGTGGGACAGAAGCTAACTATGGCTACACCTTC CASSGTEANYGYTF
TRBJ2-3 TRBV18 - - TGTGCCAGCTCACAAAACAGGGTTGAAGCGACAGATACGCAGTATTTT CASSQNRVEATDTQYF
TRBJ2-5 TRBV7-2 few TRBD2 TGTGCCAGCAGCCTCCCCCTAGCGGGGGGGCAAGAGACCCAGTACTTC CASSLPLAGGQETQYF
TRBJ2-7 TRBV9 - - TGTGCCAGCGGACTCACCTCAAGCGAGCAGTACTTC CASGLTSSEQYF
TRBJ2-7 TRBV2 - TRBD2 TGTGCCAGCAGTGAAAACCCGGGGGGCTCCTACGAGCAGTACTTC CASSENPGGSYEQYF
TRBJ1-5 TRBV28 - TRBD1 TGTGCCAGCAGTTTTTCGGCAGGGGGTCAGCCCCAGCATTTT CASSFSAGGQPQHF
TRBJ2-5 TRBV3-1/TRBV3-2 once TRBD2 TGTGCCAGCAGCCACCTAGGACTAGCGGTGGGTTGGGAGACCCAGTACTTC CASSHLGLAVGWETQYF
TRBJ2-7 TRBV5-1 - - TGCGCCAGCAGCTCGGGGACTGAATGGCCCTACGAGCAGTACTTC CASSSGTEWPYEQYF
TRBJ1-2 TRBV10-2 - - TGCGCCAGCACCACAAGGGGGGGAGGCTACACCTTC CASTTRGGGYTF
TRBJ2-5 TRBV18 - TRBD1 TGTGCCAGCTCATCGGGACAGACAGAGACCCAGTACTTC CASSSGQTETQYF
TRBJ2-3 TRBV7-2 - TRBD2 TGTGCCAGCAGCTCACTAATAGCGGGAGGGCTAGCAGATACGCAGTATTTT CASSSLIAGGLADTQYF
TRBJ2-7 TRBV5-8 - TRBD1 TGTGCCAGCAGCTGGTTGGGGACAGGGCTCGGGGAGCAGTACTTC CASSWLGTGLGEQYF
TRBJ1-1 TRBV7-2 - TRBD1 TGTGCCAGCAGCCTCGGACAGGGGAACACTGAAGCTTTCTTT CASSLGQGNTEAFF
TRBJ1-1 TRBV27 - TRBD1 TGTGCCAGCAGTTTACCCCCGGGACAGGGTGTCACTGAAGCTTTCTTT CASSLPPGQGVTEAFF
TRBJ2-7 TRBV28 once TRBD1 TGTGCCATCAACGCAGACAGGGCTCTCTCCTACGAGCAGTACTTC CAINADRALSYEQYF
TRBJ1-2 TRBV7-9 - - TGTGCCAGCAGCTTAGAGGGGAACTATGGCTACACCTTC CASSLEGNYGYTF
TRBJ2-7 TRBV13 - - TGTGCCAGCAGCTACGCCGGGAGAGGGTACGAGCAGTACTTC CASSYAGRGYEQYF
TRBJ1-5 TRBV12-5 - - TGTGCTAGTGGTTTGGTACTGGGCCATAATCAGCCCCAGCATTTT CASGLVLGHNQPQHF
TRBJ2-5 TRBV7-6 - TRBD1 TGTGCCAGCAGTACCGGGACAGGGGTAATAGAGACCCAGTACTTC CASSTGTGVIETQYF
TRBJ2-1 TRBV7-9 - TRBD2 TGTGCCAGCAGCTTCCCGGGACTAGCGGGAGGAAGAACGAATGAGCAGTTCTTC CASSFPGLAGGRTNEQFF
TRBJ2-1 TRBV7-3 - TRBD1 TGTGCCAGCAGCTTAATGGGACAGGAGTACAATGAGCAGTTCTTC CASSLMGQEYNEQFF
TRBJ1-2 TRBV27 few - TGTGCCAGCAGTTTGGGGGCAGGGGACTACACCTTC CASSLGAGDYTF
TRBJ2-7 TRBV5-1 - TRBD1 TGCGCCAGCAGCTTGGAGGCCTTCGGGACAGGAACCTACGAGCAGTACTTC CASSLEAFGTGTYEQYF
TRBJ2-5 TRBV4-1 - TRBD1 TGCGCCAGCAGCCAAGAACGAGCAGGGGGCATGAAGACCCAGTACTTC CASSQERAGGMKTQYF